This TCR beta chain was recorded in a study of technical replicates of blood from several donors. CDR1 and CDR2 (germline): ENHRY, SYGVKD. This CDR3 spans 13 amino acids. Measured with immunoSEQ multiplex PCR; TCRdb has only the in-frame clones, and not every one. The table lists around 50,000 clones, approximately 90% of them singletons. The sequencing sample was made of PBMCs. The chain couples TRBV10-3 to TRBJ2-5; 7 bases agree with TRBD1. The last part of the DNA fits TRBJ2-7 better; the J call may be wrong. This receptor was obtained from a human donor in good health. Some clones in this sample may be carry-over from other donors' samples. The DNA of the CDR3 is TGTGCCATCGGAGACAGGGAACTCTACGAGCAGTACTTC. Translating it yields CAIGDRELYEQYF.